The clone carrying this T cell receptor (beta chain) came up a few times. Its target is not known. This sample was included in a study of pediatric ulcerative colitis. Study findings and constraints: A couple of rectal CDR3 clonotypes occurred in all ulcerative colitis patients.

The length of the CDR3 is 16 residues. Germline lookup yields CDR1 MRHNA and CDR2 SNTAGT. After removal of 5 bases from V and 3 bases from J, the junction contained 7 bases not matched to a gene. This was a survey-level run. Measured with immunoSEQ multiplex PCR; TCRdb has only the in-frame clones, and not every one. The sample has about 36,000 clones; 70% to 90% are singletons. The sample was blood. The chain uses TRBV6-4 and TRBJ1-6; 7 bases align to TRBD1. The receptor was isolated from a girl between 5 and 17 years old with moderate ulcerative colitis. The CDR3 region has the DNA TGTGCCAGCAGTACCGGACAGGAAGACTATAATTCACCCCTCCACTTT. The encoded protein is CASSTGQEDYNSPLHF.